This T cell receptor beta chain was identified in a study of shared clonotypes between healthy human individuals. Turning to the study itself: The donor pool was made up of a couple of women and three men aged 18 to 49.

Only in-frame clones appear in the TCRdb table, and some are missing; sequencing was by immunoSEQ multiplex PCR. The sample shows some 2.1 million clones, roughly 94% of them seen only once. The receptor's source is a man younger than 35 in good health. Sequenced: naive CD4+ T cells sorted from blood. The subset is: CD45RA+ positively selected.

For the CDR3, the DNA is TGTGCCAGCAGCCGGGTGGAGGACGAGCAGTACTTC. Translating gives CASSRVEDEQYF. This sequence joins TRBV7-9 and TRBJ2-7; weak D call: TRBD2 (5 bases). The CDR3 loop spans 12 amino acids. CDR1 SEHNR and CDR2 FQNEAQ come from the germline V gene (reference sequence). Trimming stripped 5 bases from V and 5 bases from J, with 10 bases between. Combining the CDR3 with reference TRBV7-9 and TRBJ2-7 gives the whole variable domain DTGVSQNPRHKITKRGQNVTFRCDPISEHNRLYWYRQTLGQGPEFLTYFQNEAQLEKSRLLSDRFSAERPKGSFSTLEIQRTEQGDSAMYLCASSRVEDEQYFGPGTRLTVT.